What follows are 20 T cell receptor beta chains derived from one specimen sequenced in a study of response to subunit inactivated influenza vaccine. One entry per CDR3 protein results from TCRdb running MiXCR on the RT-PCR reads. Found here are some 800,000 distinct CDR3 sequences, around 20% of them singletons; the top ten hold roughly 10%. The material sequenced was PBMCs from blood, taken around 5 days after vaccination. These TCRs come from a man aged 50-59 years who received an inactivated influenza vaccine.

There are a few counts of this clonotype. V usage is TRBV3-1 and J usage is TRBJ2-5; D not resolved. Trimming took 0 bases from V and 1 from J, leaving 9 bases between them. This CDR3 spans 15 amino acids. Germline CDR1 is LGHDT and CDR2 is YNNKEL (reference sequence). This CDR3 reads CASSQEWQIQETQYF. The DNA of the CDR3 is TGTGCCAGCAGCCAAGAATGGCAAATCCAAGAGACCCAGTACTTC.

The chain employs TRBV6-5 and TRBJ1-6; a weak D match, TRBD1 (5 bases). The germline CDR1 and CDR2 sequences are MNHEY and SVGAGI. Deletions cut 3 bases from V and 0 bases from J, with 18 bases between. This CDR3 contains 19 residues. The CDR3 DNA reads as TGTGCCAGCAGTTATTTTCAGACAGTCTATAGCTCCTATAATTCACCCCTCCACTTT. Translation: CASSYFQTVYSSYNSPLHF.

The chain carries TRBV20-1 and TRBJ1-1; the match to TRBD1 covers 8 bases. The CDR3 has 13 residues. The ends lost 7 bases at V and 6 bases at J; junction bases unmatched: 10. CDR1 is DFQATT and CDR2 is SNEGSKA in the germline V gene (reference sequence). For the CDR3, the DNA is TGCAGTGTAACAGGACAGGGTGGATCTGAAGCTTTCTTT. This sequence encodes CSVTGQGGSEAFF.

In its sample, this clonotype was seen a few times. The chain combines TRBV12-3 or TRBV12-4 with TRBJ1-1; 9 bases match TRBD1. V lost 3 bases and J lost 6; bases outside the gene matches: 5. The length of the CDR3 is 14 residues. The CDR3 DNA is TGTGCCAGCAGTTTGGGGACAGGGCGCGCTGAAGCTTTCTTT. Protein sequence: CASSLGTGRAEAFF.

The sample holds many counts of this clonotype. The chain joins TRBV7-6 to TRBJ2-7; 11 bases are a match to TRBD2. Germline V lookup: CDR1 SGHVS, CDR2 FNYEAQ. V shed 4 bases, J shed 4 bases, and the junction held 9 bases outside the gene matches. This CDR3 has 16 residues. CDR3 region: CASSSLSGRGIYEQYF. CDR3 DNA: TGTGCCAGCAGCTCGCTTAGCGGGAGGGGTATTTACGAGCAGTACTTC.

As regards this clonotype: One end of the junction does not line up with germline, which may come from a read error. The chain combines TRBV6-1 with TRBJ1-4, with 10 bases fitting TRBD1. The CDR3 runs to 14 residues. The germline V gene has CDR1 MNHNS and CDR2 SASEGT. CDR3 nucleotides: TGTGCCAGCAGTACGGGACAGGGGAATGGAAAACTGTTTTTT. Protein sequence: CASSTGQGNGKLFF.

The genes are TRBV7-9 and TRBJ2-3; 11 nucleotides line up with TRBD2. The V gene end was trimmed by 5 bases and the J gene end by 3 bases; junction bases not matched to a gene: 7. This CDR3 spans 16 amino acids. In germline, CDR1 is SEHNR, CDR2 FQNEAQ (reference sequence). The CDR3 protein is CASSPWTSGLTDTQYF. As DNA, the CDR3 is TGTGCCAGCAGCCCATGGACTAGCGGGTTGACAGATACGCAGTATTTT.

The chain uses TRBV20-1 and TRBJ2-3, with D perhaps given as TRBD1 or TRBD2 (5 bases each). This CDR3 has 14 residues. Germline V gene sequence: CDR1 DFQATT, CDR2 SNEGSKA (reference sequence). Trimming stripped 2 bases from V and 5 bases from J, with 14 bases between. The DNA of the CDR3 is TGCAGTGCTAGAAAAGGGGACGGAGTAGATACGCAGTATTTT. This encodes CSARKGDGVDTQYF.

This clonotype has just a few counts. The genes are TRBV4-3 and TRBJ2-1; possible D gene TRBD2, 6 bases. The CDR3 sequence is 18 residues long. Germline loops: CDR1 LGHNA, CDR2 YSLEER. V dropped 0 bases and J dropped 0 bases, with 15 bases sitting between them. CDR3 bases: TGCGCCAGCAGCCAAGATGTGGGGGGAACCTCCTCCTACAATGAGCAGTTCTTC. It yields the protein CASSQDVGGTSSYNEQFF.

This chain links TRBV12-3 or TRBV12-4 with TRBJ1-5, with D possibly matching TRBD1 (6 bases). Trimming shortened V by 6 bases and J by 4 bases, and 13 bases separated the two germline ends. This CDR3 contains 14 residues. The CDR3 nucleotides are TGTGCCAGCAGCCAAACAGGGAAGAATCAGCCCCAGCATTTT. It is translated as CASSQTGKNQPQHF.

This clonotype was detected a few times. This sequence joins TRBV10-2 and TRBJ2-7; no firm D call. V was trimmed by 2 bases and J by 12 bases, leaving 11 bases between them. Germline CDR1 is WSHSY and CDR2 is SAAADI. CDR3 length: 11 amino acids. CDR3 amino acids: CASSEGAVGYF. The DNA for the CDR3 is TGCGCCAGCAGTGAGGGTGCCGTGGGGTACTTC.

This clonotype was observed many times. This chain links TRBV12-3 or TRBV12-4 with TRBJ2-7; TRBD2 aligns across 7 bases. CDR3 length: 15 amino acids. V trimming: 1 base; J trimming: 0 bases; junction bases outside the gene matches: 3. CDR3 in DNA: TGTGCCAGCAGTTTAGGCGGGAGCCCCTCCTACGAGCAGTACTTC. Its translation is CASSLGGSPSYEQYF.

This clonotype has more than one count but fewer than ten. V is TRBV6-2 or TRBV6-3 and J is TRBJ2-7, with D perhaps TRBD2 (6 bases). Germline CDR1 is MNHEY and CDR2 is SVGEGT. The CDR3 is 12 residues long. The V gene lost 6 bases and the J gene lost 6 bases, with 12 bases spanning the gap. CDR3 nucleotides: TGTGCCAGCAGAGCCCCTAGCGTCGAGCAGTACTTC. As protein: CASRAPSVEQYF.

The chain employs TRBV6-5 and TRBJ1-4; D remains unclear. The CDR3 has 13 residues. Trimming took 2 bases from V and 8 from J, leaving 9 bases between them. Germline lookup yields CDR1 MNHEY and CDR2 SVGAGI. The CDR3 DNA reads as TGTGCCAGCAGTTACAGGGAAAACGAAAAACTGTTTTTT. It translates to CASSYRENEKLFF.

This rearrangement joins TRBV15 to TRBJ1-2; a weak D match, TRBD1 (6 bases). CDR3 length: 15 residues. In germline, CDR1 is LNHNV, CDR2 YYDKDF (reference sequence). V was clipped by 0 bases and J by 4 bases, with 12 bases between them. The CDR3 DNA reads as TGTGCCACCAGCAGAGACTTTACAGGGATCTATGGCTACACCTTC. The encoded protein is CATSRDFTGIYGYTF.

The J gene is TRBJ2-7, the V gene TRBV4-2, with TRBD2 matching 12 bases. CDR1 LGHNA and CDR2 YNFKEQ come from the germline V gene. With V trimmed by 0 bases and J by 7 bases, 4 bases remained unmatched. The CDR3 contains 15 residues. For the CDR3, the DNA is TGTGCCAGCAGCCAAGACACTAGCGGGAGGTGGGAGCAGTACTTC. Amino acids: CASSQDTSGRWEQYF.

This clonotype was seen a handful of times. This sequence joins TRBV13 and TRBJ2-7; the match to TRBD2 covers 12 bases. The CDR3 spans 15 residues. V lost 5 bases and J lost 7; bases outside the gene matches: 9. Germline V lookup: CDR1 PRHDT, CDR2 FYEKMQ (reference sequence). The CDR3 spells CASSRGWLAGGEQYF. The CDR3 DNA reads TGTGCCAGCAGCCGAGGTTGGCTAGCGGGAGGGGAGCAGTACTTC.

The chain combines TRBV29-1 with TRBJ1-5; TRBD1 matches at 8 bases. The CDR3 spans 12 residues. CDR1 and CDR2 from the germline V gene are SQVTM and ANQGSEA. V shed 4 bases and J 4 bases; nucleotides not matched to a gene: 0. In DNA, the CDR3 is TGCAGCGTTGGGGACAGGAATCAGCCCCAGCATTTT. Its protein is CSVGDRNQPQHF.

This clonotype showed up just a few times. The junction does not match germline at one end; this may be a read error. The chain is built from TRBV20-1 and TRBJ2-7, with D possibly matching TRBD2 (5 bases). This CDR3 has 13 amino acids. CDR1 is DFQATT, CDR2 SNEGSKA, per germline (reference sequence). The CDR3, as DNA: TGCAGTGTTAGAGGGCAGGCTACCTACGAGCAGTACTTC. As protein: CSVRGQATYEQYF.

This clonotype has more than one count but fewer than ten. The J gene is TRBJ2-2, the V gene TRBV30, with D possibly being TRBD1 (7 bases). Trimming took off 3 bases at V and 7 bases at J, with 18 bases between the two ends. The CDR3 loop spans 15 amino acids. The germline gives CDR1 GTSNPN, CDR2 SVGIG (reference sequence). CDR3 residues: CAWRVTGGTVGELFF. The CDR3 DNA follows: TGTGCCTGGAGGGTAACCGGCGGGACAGTCGGGGAGCTGTTTTTT.